The present T cell receptor beta chain was sequenced within a study of OX40 agonist ivuxolimab in advanced cancers. At the level of the study: Dose-escalation patients suffered from hepatocellular carcinoma, melanoma, renal cell or head and neck cancer. Study results and limitations: Some nonresponders also had low normalized T-cell clonal expansion. CD8+ T cells averaged more expanded clones than CD4+.

The table came from immunoSEQ multiplex PCR; TCRdb's copy has only in-frame clones and leaves some out. Of some 68,000 clones in the sample, 83% were seen once. The CDR3 has 14 amino acids. V dropped 0 bases and J dropped 1 base, with 6 bases sitting between them. The germline gives CDR1 SGHDT, CDR2 YYEEEE. For this clone: The antigen is unknown.

The sequence was collected from an adult with an advanced solid tumor such as melanoma, head and neck, liver or kidney cancer. The rearrangement joins TRBV5-6 to TRBJ2-3, with D unclear. Sequences were derived from CD4+ or CD8+ T cells sorted from blood, sampled in a trial of the OX40 agonist ivuxolimab. This CDR3 is CASSLGVGTDTQYF. The CDR3 region has the DNA TGTGCCAGCAGCTTGGGCGTGGGCACAGATACGCAGTATTTT.